This T cell receptor beta chain was captured in a study of identical twins. This CDR3 is built from 13 residues. V lost 3 bases and J 7 bases, leaving 10 bases between the germline ends. From the 5' RACE reads, TCRdb called clonotypes with MiXCR, one entry per CDR3 protein. The data contain 250,000 or so distinct CDR3 sequences, roughly 12% of them singletons. These data were also reused for a study on yellow fever vaccine responses in identical twins.

The sample was memory (CD45RO+) T cells sorted from blood. The sequence derives from a woman under 30 in good health. The chain joins TRBV12-3 or TRBV12-4 to TRBJ2-1; D is unclear. The CDR3 is CASSLGSSNEQFF. The CDR3, as DNA: TGTGCCAGCAGTTTGGGTAGCTCGAATGAGCAGTTCTTC.